One sample yielded the 27 T cell receptor beta chains listed below, sequenced in a study of cytomegalovirus exposure and HLA in healthy donors. In the PCR, 60 Vbeta and 13 Jbeta primers were used. TCRdb keeps only in-frame clones here, not all; method: immunoSEQ multiplex PCR. The sample has 120,000 to 150,000 clones, around 79% seen once. Sequencing used PBMCs. Every receptor here comes from a male donor in good health and CMV-seronegative.

J is TRBJ2-6 and V is TRBV19, with a tentative D call TRBD2 (5 bases). Per the germline V gene, CDR1 is LNHDA and CDR2 is SQIVND (reference sequence). Deletions cut 8 bases from V and 1 base from J, with 12 bases between. There are 15 residues in the CDR3. In nucleotides, the CDR3 is TGTGCCAGTCTCAGAGGGAAGTCTGGGGCCAACGTCCTGACTTTC. Translation: CASLRGKSGANVLTF.

The rearrangement joins TRBV9 to TRBJ2-2, with D maybe TRBD2 (6 bases). Between the trimmed V and J ends, which lost 1 base and 3 bases, there was a span of 13 bases. CDR1 SGDLS and CDR2 YYNGEE come from the germline V gene. The CDR3 sequence is 16 residues long. The CDR3 sequence: CASSVKVSGDTGELFF. CDR3 nucleotides: TGTGCCAGCAGCGTAAAAGTCTCGGGGGACACCGGGGAGCTGTTTTTT.

The chain carries TRBV29-1 and TRBJ2-5; 7 nucleotides line up with TRBD1. Germline V lookup: CDR1 SQVTM, CDR2 ANQGSEA. The CDR3 is 14 amino acids. J was trimmed by 3 bases and V by 6 bases; bases with no gene match: 10. CDR3 sequence: CSVEDRRGEETQYF. CDR3 coding DNA: TGCAGCGTAGAGGACAGGAGAGGGGAAGAGACCCAGTACTTC.

The chain has TRBV10-3 and TRBJ1-1; D unclear. This CDR3 comprises 14 residues. The V gene's germline CDR1 is ENHRY and CDR2 SYGVKD. V was clipped by 6 bases and J by 3 bases, with 14 bases between them. CDR3 nucleotide sequence: TGTGCCATCAGGGACGACTCCGGGGACACTGAAGCTTTCTTT. It codes for CAIRDDSGDTEAFF.

The V and J genes are TRBV25-1 and TRBJ2-3; 9 nucleotides match TRBD2. Germline assignment: CDR1 MGHDK and CDR2 SYGVNS. The trim removed 4 bases at V and 5 bases at J, leaving 7 bases unmatched. The CDR3 has 15 amino acids. This CDR3 reads CASSGRGGWGDTQYF. For the CDR3, the DNA is TGTGCCAGCAGTGGGCGGGGGGGATGGGGAGATACGCAGTATTTT.

J is TRBJ2-1 and V is TRBV5-4; the match to TRBD2 covers 16 bases. This CDR3 is built from 20 residues. CDR1 SGHNT and CDR2 YYREEE come from the germline V gene (reference sequence). The ends lost 3 bases at V and 0 bases at J; junction bases unmatched: 9. The DNA for the CDR3 is TGTGCCAGCAGCTCCCCGGGACTAGCGGGGGGGAGGAGCTCCTACAATGAGCAGTTCTTC. This sequence encodes CASSSPGLAGGRSSYNEQFF.

V and J are TRBV30 and TRBJ1-2, with 10 bases that match TRBD1. The germline V gene encodes CDR1 GTSNPN and CDR2 SVGIG (reference sequence). Unmatched junction bases numbered 10, after V lost 7 bases and J lost 8 bases. This CDR3 contains 13 residues. CDR3 protein: CAYNSDRGEGYTF. CDR3 coding DNA: TGTGCCTATAACTCGGACAGGGGGGAGGGCTACACCTTC.

The DNA for the CDR3 is TGTGCCAGTAGTCTACAGACCCAGAGTGGGAACACTGAAGCTTTCTTT. Its translation is CASSLQTQSGNTEAFF. The rearrangement links TRBV19 to TRBJ1-1; D unresolved. The CDR3 has 16 amino acids. Germline lookup yields CDR1 LNHDA and CDR2 SQIVND (reference sequence). Between the trimmed V and J ends, which lost 5 bases and 1 base, there was a span of 17 bases. Based on the CDR3 plus reference TRBV19 and TRBJ1-1, the full variable domain is DGGITQSPKYLFRKEGQNVTLSCEQNLNHDAMYWYRQDPGQGLRLIYYSQIVNDFQKGDIAEGYSVSREKKESFPLTVTSAQKNPTAFYLCASSLQTQSGNTEAFFGQGTRLTVV.

This chain joins TRBV4-2 and TRBJ1-2; weak D call: TRBD1 (6 bases). Looked up from germline, CDR1 is LGHNA and CDR2 is YNFKEQ. Trimming cost V 1 base and J 8 bases, with 8 bases left between them. There are 12 residues in the CDR3. The chain's CDR3 is CASSQGGGGYTF. The CDR3 DNA reads as TGTGCCAGCAGCCAAGGGGGGGGCGGCTACACCTTC.

The chain couples TRBV6-1 to TRBJ1-3, with D possibly matching TRBD1 (5 bases). Germline V gene data show CDR1 as MNHNS and CDR2 as SASEGT. The CDR3 has 13 residues. Trimming shortened V by 6 bases and J by 0 bases, and 6 bases separated the two germline ends. DNA for the CDR3: TGTGCCAGCAGGACAGCCTCTGGAAACACCATATATTTT. Its protein product is CASRTASGNTIYF.

This clone is a singleton in its sample. The chain uses TRBV2 and TRBJ1-2; 9 nucleotides align to TRBD1. This CDR3 spans 13 amino acids. The J segment lost 4 bases and the V segment lost 6 bases, leaving 3 bases of the junction unmatched. Germline assignment: CDR1 SNHLY and CDR2 FYNNEI. Here the CDR3 reads CASRGQGPYGYTF. CDR3 DNA sequence: TGTGCCAGCAGAGGACAGGGGCCCTATGGCTACACCTTC. The whole variable domain, remainder taken from reference TRBV2 and TRBJ1-2, is EPEVTQTPSHQVTQMGQEVILRCVPISNHLYFYWYRQILGQKVEFLVSFYNNEISEKSEIFDDQFSVERPDGSNFTLKIRSTKLEDSAMYFCASRGQGPYGYTFGSGTRLTVV.

The chain uses TRBV27 and TRBJ1-1; 7 positions match TRBD1. Germline trimming cut 5 bases from V and 0 bases from J; bases unmatched to any gene: 3. There are 14 residues in the CDR3. The germline V gene has CDR1 MNHEY and CDR2 SMNVEV (reference sequence). The CDR3 DNA is TGTGCCAGCAGTCTCAGGGGGATGAACACTGAAGCTTTCTTT. Translating it yields CASSLRGMNTEAFF.

The chain links TRBV30 to TRBJ2-7, with D perhaps TRBD2 (6 bases). Between the trimmed V and J ends, which lost 3 bases and 9 bases, there was a span of 18 bases. Germline CDR1 is GTSNPN and CDR2 is SVGIG (reference sequence). The CDR3 consists of 13 residues. CDR3 loop: CAWREPGAKAQYF. The CDR3 nucleotides read TGTGCCTGGAGGGAACCGGGAGCGAAGGCGCAGTACTTC.

The chain recombines TRBV12-5 with TRBJ2-3, with unresolved D. Germline loops: CDR1 LGHNT, CDR2 FRNRAP. V lost 0 bases and J lost 3, with 13 bases in between. CDR3 length equals 16 residues. The CDR3 DNA follows: TGTGCTAGTGGTTTGGTAGTGACCCTCGGGACAGATACGCAGTATTTT. This gives the protein CASGLVVTLGTDTQYF.

The chain has TRBV25-1 and TRBJ1-4; TRBD1 might be the D (6 bases). The length of the CDR3 is 15 residues. Germline assignment: CDR1 MGHDK and CDR2 SYGVNS. The V end lost 3 bases, the J end lost 8 bases, and 16 bases lay between the germline ends. In nucleotides, the CDR3 is TGTGCCAGCAGTGACGTAACTCGGACAGCGGAAAAACTGTTTTTT. Its translation is CASSDVTRTAEKLFF.

V is TRBV5-1 and J is TRBJ2-2; 10 bases map to TRBD1. This CDR3 region has 15 residues. Losses at the gene ends were 0 bases for V and 7 bases for J; bases not matched to a gene: 3. Germline V gene lookup returns CDR1 SGHRS and CDR2 YFSETQ. The chain's CDR3 is CASSLGQGASGELFF. The DNA of the CDR3 is TGCGCCAGCAGCTTGGGACAGGGGGCCAGCGGGGAGCTGTTTTTT.

This clone was found once. The chain couples TRBV4-3 to TRBJ1-2; D perhaps matches TRBD1 (5 bases). V was clipped by 0 bases and J by 8 bases, with 16 bases between them. The CDR3 consists of 15 residues. Germline CDR1 is LGHNA and CDR2 is YSLEER. CDR3 in DNA: TGCGCCAGCAGCCAAGATGTCAGGGTGGGTCTAGGCTACACCTTC. This codes for CASSQDVRVGLGYTF.

The rearrangement joins TRBV7-3 to TRBJ2-5, with 11 bases matching TRBD2. Trimming removed 5 bases from V and 5 bases from J; junction bases left unmatched: 4. The CDR3 runs to 14 residues. CDR1 is SGHTA, CDR2 FQGTGA, per germline. CDR3 DNA: TGTGCCAGCAGCCCGGGACTAGCGGTGGAGACCCAGTACTTC. It codes for CASSPGLAVETQYF. Variable domain in full (rest from reference TRBV7-3 and TRBJ2-5): GAGVSQTPSNKVTEKGKYVELRCDPISGHTALYWYRQSLGQGPEFLIYFQGTGAADDSGLPNDRFFAVRPEGSVSTLKIQRTERGDSAVYLCASSPGLAVETQYFGPGTRLLVL.

Regarding this clone: This sample includes further DNA sequences coding for the same CDR3. The chain joins TRBV5-1 to TRBJ1-4; D call uncertain. Trimming shortened V by 5 bases and J by 4 bases, and 15 bases separated the two germline ends. Germline V gives CDR1 SGHRS, CDR2 YFSETQ. CDR3 size: 15 residues. CDR3 in DNA: TGCGCCAGCAGTCCTCAGCTGAGGAATAATGAAAAACTGTTTTTT. Protein sequence: CASSPQLRNNEKLFF.

The chain joins TRBV9 to TRBJ1-2; D may be TRBD1 (5 bases). The CDR3 is made up of 15 amino acids. CDR1 and CDR2 from the germline V gene are SGDLS and YYNGEE. The V end was cut by 0 bases, the J end by 3 bases, with 12 bases between. CDR3 in DNA: TGTGCCAGCAGCGTAGAGGAGGGGATCGACTATGGCTACACCTTC. It yields the protein CASSVEEGIDYGYTF. The whole variable domain, filled in from reference TRBV9 and TRBJ1-2, reads DSGVTQTPKHLITATGQRVTLRCSPRSGDLSVYWYQQSLDQGLQFLIQYYNGEERAKGNILERFSAQQFPDLHSELNLSSLELGDSALYFCASSVEEGIDYGYTFGSGTRLTVV.

V is TRBV4-1 and J is TRBJ1-5; 7 bases match TRBD1. The junction had 14 bases not matched to a gene; V was cut back by 4 bases and J by 5 bases. Germline V gene sequence: CDR1 MGHRA, CDR2 YSYEKL. The CDR3 has 17 residues. This chain's CDR3 is CASSPLGQGGGHQPQHF. CDR3 sequence (DNA): TGCGCCAGCAGCCCCTTAGGGCAGGGGGGAGGCCATCAGCCCCAGCATTTT.

This clone was counted between two and nine times. The gene calls are TRBV2 and TRBJ2-1; possible D gene TRBD2, 7 bases. The germline V gene encodes CDR1 SNHLY and CDR2 FYNNEI. This CDR3 contains 16 residues. Trimming cost V 10 bases and J 0 bases, with 19 bases left between them. The CDR3 loop reads CATPGGGISSYNEQFF. The CDR3, as DNA: TGTGCCACCCCGGGGGGCGGGATTAGCTCCTACAATGAGCAGTTCTTC.

This clone was seen only a few times. The rearrangement links TRBV2 to TRBJ2-1; 15 bases match TRBD2. Germline V gives CDR1 SNHLY, CDR2 FYNNEI. The ends lost 7 bases at V and 9 bases at J; junction bases unmatched: 10. The length of the CDR3 is 16 residues. The CDR3 nucleotides read TGTGCCAGCACCAGCGGACTAGCGGGAGGGACCTTTGAGCAGTTCTTC. This translates into CASTSGLAGGTFEQFF.

The chain links TRBV6-4 to TRBJ2-1; D is undetermined. Deletions cut 7 bases from V and 0 bases from J, with 7 bases between. The CDR3 is made up of 13 amino acids. In germline, CDR1 is MRHNA, CDR2 SNTAGT. Here the CDR3 reads CASNTYSYNEQFF. The CDR3 DNA sequence: TGTGCCAGCAACACATACTCCTACAATGAGCAGTTCTTC.

A note on this clone: The same CDR3 is also encoded by other DNA sequences in this sample. This chain joins TRBV6-5 and TRBJ2-3; a weak D match, TRBD2 (6 bases). CDR3 length equals 13 residues. Germline V gene data show CDR1 as MNHEY and CDR2 as SVGAGI. Trimming left V 6 bases short and J 4 bases short, with 11 bases between. CDR3 region: CASSHPGADTQYF. The CDR3 coding sequence is TGTGCCAGCAGCCATCCGGGGGCAGATACGCAGTATTTT.

The chain employs TRBV30 and TRBJ2-7; TRBD1 might be the D (6 bases). Looked up from germline, CDR1 is GTSNPN and CDR2 is SVGIG (reference sequence). V lost 1 base and J lost 2, with 9 bases in between. This CDR3 is built from 13 residues. The CDR3 here is CAWSAGVPYEQYF. DNA of the CDR3: TGTGCCTGGAGTGCAGGGGTCCCCTACGAGCAGTACTTC.

This chain uses TRBV7-9 with TRBJ1-1; D not resolved. V was clipped by 10 bases and J by 4 bases, with 16 bases between them. The CDR3 sequence is 13 residues long. Germline CDR1 reads SEHNR; CDR2 reads FQNEAQ (reference sequence). The CDR3 is CAMHIDLGTEAFF. The DNA for the CDR3 is TGTGCCATGCATATTGACTTGGGCACTGAAGCTTTCTTT.